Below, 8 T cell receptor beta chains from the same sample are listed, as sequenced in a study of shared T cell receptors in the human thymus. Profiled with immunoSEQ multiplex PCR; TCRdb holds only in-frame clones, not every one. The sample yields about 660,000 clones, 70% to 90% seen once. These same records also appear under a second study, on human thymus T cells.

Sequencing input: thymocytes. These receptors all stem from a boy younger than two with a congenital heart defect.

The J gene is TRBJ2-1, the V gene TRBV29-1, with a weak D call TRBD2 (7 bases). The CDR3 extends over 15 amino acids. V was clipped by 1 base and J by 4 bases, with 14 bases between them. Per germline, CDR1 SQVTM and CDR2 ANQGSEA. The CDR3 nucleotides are TGCAGCGTTGAAGGGGAGGGGGGCCATTACAATGAGCAGTTCTTC. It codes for CSVEGEGGHYNEQFF.

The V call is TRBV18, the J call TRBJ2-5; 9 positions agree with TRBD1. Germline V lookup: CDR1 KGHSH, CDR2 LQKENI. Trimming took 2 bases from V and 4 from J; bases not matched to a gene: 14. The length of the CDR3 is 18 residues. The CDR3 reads CASSPTTGGLTGPETQYF. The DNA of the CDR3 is TGTGCCAGCTCACCAACGACAGGGGGTCTAACCGGCCCAGAGACCCAGTACTTC. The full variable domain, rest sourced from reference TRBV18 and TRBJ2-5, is NAGVMQNPRHLVRRRGQEARLRCSPMKGHSHVYWYRQLPEEGLKFMVYLQKENIIDESGMPKERFSAEFPKEGPSILRIQQVVRGDSAAYFCASSPTTGGLTGPETQYFGPGTRLLVL.

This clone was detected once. The CDR3 DNA follows: TGCGCCAGCAGTGCTCATACCGGGACAGGGGCCTACAATGAGCAGTTCTTC. Amino acid sequence: CASSAHTGTGAYNEQFF. The chain couples TRBV10-2 to TRBJ2-1, with TRBD1 matching 10 bases. Germline assignment: CDR1 WSHSY and CDR2 SAAADI. The CDR3 length is 17 residues. After removal of 4 bases from V and 2 bases from J, the junction contained 8 bases not matched to a gene.

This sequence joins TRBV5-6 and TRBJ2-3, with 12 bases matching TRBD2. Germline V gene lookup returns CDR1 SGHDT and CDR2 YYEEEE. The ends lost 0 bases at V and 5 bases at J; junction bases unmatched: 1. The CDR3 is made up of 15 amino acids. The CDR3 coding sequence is TGTGCCAGCAGCTTGGGACTAGCGGGAGTAGATACGCAGTATTTT. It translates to CASSLGLAGVDTQYF.

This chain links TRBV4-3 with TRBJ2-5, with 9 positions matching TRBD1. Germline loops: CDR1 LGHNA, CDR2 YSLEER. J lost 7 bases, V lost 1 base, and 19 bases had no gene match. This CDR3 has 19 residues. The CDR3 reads CASSQGRRPRDRAGVTQYF. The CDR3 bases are TGCGCCAGCAGCCAAGGACGAAGACCCCGGGACAGGGCTGGAGTGACCCAGTACTTC.

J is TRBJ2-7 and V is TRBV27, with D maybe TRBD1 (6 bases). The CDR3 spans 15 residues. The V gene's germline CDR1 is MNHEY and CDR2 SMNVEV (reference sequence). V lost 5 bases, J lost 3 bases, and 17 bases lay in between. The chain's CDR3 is CASSPIRGQLYEQYF. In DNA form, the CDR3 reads TGTGCCAGCAGTCCGATTAGGGGACAACTCTACGAGCAGTACTTC.

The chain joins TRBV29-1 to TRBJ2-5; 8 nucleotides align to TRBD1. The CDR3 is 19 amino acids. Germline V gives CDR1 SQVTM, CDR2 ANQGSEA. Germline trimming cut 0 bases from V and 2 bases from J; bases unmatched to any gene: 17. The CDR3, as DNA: TGCAGCGTTGAAGATCGGAACGACAGGGGAGTTGACATACAAGAGACCCAGTACTTC. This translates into CSVEDRNDRGVDIQETQYF.

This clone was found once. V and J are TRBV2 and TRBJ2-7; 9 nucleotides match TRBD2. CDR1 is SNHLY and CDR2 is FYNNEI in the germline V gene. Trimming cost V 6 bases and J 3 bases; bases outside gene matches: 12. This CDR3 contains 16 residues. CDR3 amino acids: CASSPRAGGGVYEQYF. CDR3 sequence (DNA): TGTGCCAGCAGCCCCCGAGCGGGGGGAGGCGTCTACGAGCAGTACTTC.